The clone carrying this T cell receptor beta chain has a count of ten or more. What it binds is unknown. TCRdb processed the RACE reads anew with MiXCR; each CDR3 protein has one entry. The data contain some 350,000 distinct CDR3 sequences, roughly 6.9% of them seen just once; the ten biggest clones take up 8.4%. This sample is drawn from a study of human T cells and chemical hapten exposure. Notes on the study in general: Once DPC sensitization occurred, TCRs above 1 in 1000 frequency showed no change.

Time point reported: patch test 1, 2 weeks after DPC sensitization. Indicated treatment: therapeutic diphenylcyclopropenone sensitization with weekly scalp DPC. Looked up from germline, CDR1 is MDHEN and CDR2 is SYDVKM. The CDR3 runs to 14 residues. Trimming left V 1 base short and J 2 bases short, with 8 bases between. This material consisted of whole blood, taken in connection with sensitization to the hapten diphenylcyclopropenone (DPC). J is TRBJ1-2 and V is TRBV28, with a weak D call TRBD1 (5 bases). This receptor was taken from a woman between 18 and 30 years old with alopecia areata. Some clones in this sample may be carry-over from other donors' samples. DNA of the CDR3: TGTGCCAGCAGTTTATTTTCAGGGAACTATGGCTACACCTTC. This encodes CASSLFSGNYGYTF.